These 23 T cell receptor beta chains were all obtained from the same sample, sequenced in a study of T cell responses to AZD1222 COVID-19 vaccine. Only in-frame clones appear in the TCRdb table, and some are missing; sequencing was by immunoSEQ multiplex PCR. The sample carries some 150,000 clones, around nine tenths recorded once. The sample in question was peripheral blood, obtained 28 days after the second AZD1222 dose. These receptors originate from an adult who received the AZD1222 COVID-19 vaccine.

This clone was counted a single time. The chain is built from TRBV2 and TRBJ1-6; D remains unclear. Germline V gene lookup returns CDR1 SNHLY and CDR2 FYNNEI. Trimming removed 2 bases at V and 8 bases at J, with 4 bases between. The length of the CDR3 is 12 residues. CDR3 residues: CASSESYSPLHF. CDR3 coding DNA: TGTGCCAGCAGTGAATCGTATTCACCCCTCCACTTT.

The genes are TRBV6-4 and TRBJ2-3; D is perhaps TRBD2 (6 bases). The CDR3 runs to 17 residues. The germline V and J ends were trimmed by 3 bases and 7 bases, with 23 bases remaining between them. CDR1 is MRHNA and CDR2 is SNTAGT in the germline V gene. In nucleotides, the CDR3 is TGTGCCAGCAGTGAGAAAAGGAGGGGAATGAAGCAGAATACGCAGTATTTT. Its translation is CASSEKRRGMKQNTQYF.

The V and J genes are TRBV5-1 and TRBJ2-2; D gene ambiguous. The ends were cut back, 1 base at V and 1 base at J, with 8 bases in the middle. CDR3 size: 15 residues. Germline CDR1 is SGHRS and CDR2 is YFSETQ. The chain's CDR3 is CASSLSGQNTGELFF. The DNA for the CDR3 is TGCGCCAGCAGCTTGTCTGGGCAGAACACCGGGGAGCTGTTTTTT.

This clone was found a few times. V is TRBV6-6 and J is TRBJ1-1; 8 nucleotides align to TRBD1. The CDR3 runs 14 residues. CDR1 and CDR2 from the germline V gene are MNHNY and SVGAGI (reference sequence). V shed 6 bases and J 2 bases; nucleotides not matched to a gene: 5. For the CDR3, the DNA is TGTGCCAGCAGACCCGGGACAGGTAACACTGAAGCTTTCTTT. Its protein product is CASRPGTGNTEAFF.

The genes are TRBV18 and TRBJ2-7; 8 positions agree with TRBD2. Germline CDR1 KGHSH, CDR2 LQKENI. The J segment lost 1 base and the V segment lost 2 bases, leaving 7 bases of the junction unmatched. There are 16 residues in the CDR3. This chain's CDR3 is CASSPSPGGQSYEQYF. The DNA of the CDR3 is TGTGCCAGCTCACCATCCCCGGGGGGGCAGTCCTACGAGCAGTACTTC.

This chain uses TRBV5-8 with TRBJ1-2; 10 nucleotides line up with TRBD1. Germline values: CDR1 SGHTS, CDR2 YDEGEE. This CDR3 is 12 amino acids long. V was clipped by 5 bases and J by 8 bases; unmatched bases: 3. This CDR3 is CASRGQGRGYTF. As DNA, the CDR3 is TGTGCCAGCAGGGGACAGGGGAGAGGCTACACCTTC.

This chain links TRBV7-9 with TRBJ2-5; D ambiguous. CDR1 is SEHNR and CDR2 is FQNEAQ in the germline V gene (reference sequence). The CDR3 totals 11 residues. V lost 3 bases, J lost 5 bases, and 4 bases lay in between. The CDR3 region has the DNA TGTGCCAGCAGCTTGCTTGAGACCCAGTACTTC. Its translation is CASSLLETQYF.

CDR3 region: CASSLEGPNRAYSNQPQHF. The CDR3 coding sequence is TGTGCCAGCAGCTTAGAGGGCCCGAACAGGGCCTATAGCAATCAGCCCCAGCATTTT. The chain employs TRBV7-2 and TRBJ1-5; D is perhaps TRBD1 (6 bases). Germline lookup yields CDR1 SGHTA and CDR2 FQGNSA. Trimming took off 1 base at V and 0 bases at J, with 19 bases between the two ends. This CDR3 is 19 amino acids long.

V gene TRBV5-4 combines with J gene TRBJ2-5; D could derive from TRBD1 or TRBD2 (6 bases each). This CDR3 region has 15 residues. From germline, CDR1 is SGHNT and CDR2 YYREEE (reference sequence). V was trimmed by 5 bases and J by 5 bases, leaving 19 bases between them. The CDR3 is CASSDMGGFRETQYF. Here the CDR3 DNA reads TGTGCCAGCAGTGACATGGGGGGCTTTAGGGAGACCCAGTACTTC.

The rearrangement links TRBV10-2 to TRBJ2-3; tentatively, D is TRBD1 (6 bases). CDR3 size: 12 residues. Germline loops: CDR1 WSHSY, CDR2 SAAADI. Trimming shortened V by 6 bases and J by 5 bases, and 9 bases separated the two germline ends. This CDR3 reads CASSDRRDTQYF. In DNA form, the CDR3 reads TGCGCCAGCAGCGACAGGAGAGATACGCAGTATTTT.

J is TRBJ2-2 and V is TRBV6-5; D unresolved. Trimming removed 0 bases from V and 10 bases from J, with 15 bases in between. The CDR3 sequence is 15 residues long. Germline assignment: CDR1 MNHEY and CDR2 SVGAGI. The CDR3 nucleotides are TGTGCCAGCAGTTACTCGATACACAGAGGAGTGGAGCTGTTTTTT. Translated: CASSYSIHRGVELFF.

The chain combines TRBV3-1 (or the pseudogene TRBV3-2) with TRBJ2-1; 7 bases map to TRBD2. J lost 5 bases, V lost 3 bases, and 7 bases had no gene match. Germline V lookup: CDR1 LGHDT, CDR2 YNNKEL (reference sequence). The CDR3 extends over 15 amino acids. The DNA of the CDR3 is TGTGCCAGCAGCCATTATAGCGGGCATAACAATGAGCAGTTCTTC. This translates into CASSHYSGHNNEQFF.

The chain is built from TRBV3-1 (or the pseudogene TRBV3-2) and TRBJ1-6, with TRBD1 matching over 7 bases. V lost 4 bases to trimming and J lost 15 bases; unmatched junction nucleotides: 6. This CDR3 spans 12 amino acids. From germline, CDR1 is LGHDT and CDR2 YNNKEL (reference sequence). CDR3 in DNA: TGTGCCAGCAGCCTGGCACAGGGGCTCCTCCACTTT. Its translation is CASSLAQGLLHF.

Turning to this clone: At one end, the junction sequence differs from germline, possibly due to a read error. The V gene is TRBV6-5, the J gene TRBJ2-5; 7 bases are shared with TRBD1. Germline CDR1 reads MNHEY; CDR2 reads SVGAGI. The CDR3 loop spans 12 amino acids. The CDR3: CASSHLRGRANF. In DNA form, the CDR3 reads TGTGCCAGCAGTCATCTTAGGGGGCGAGCAAACTTC.

The chain carries TRBV4-1 and TRBJ2-1, with D tentatively TRBD1 or TRBD2 (5 bases each). This CDR3 is built from 16 residues. V was cut by 0 bases and J by 4 bases, with 13 bases left in between. The germline V gene encodes CDR1 MGHRA and CDR2 YSYEKL. CDR3 in amino acids: CASSQDWDRPYNEQFF. CDR3 nucleotides: TGCGCCAGCAGCCAAGATTGGGACCGACCGTACAATGAGCAGTTCTTC.

This rearrangement joins TRBV9 to TRBJ1-4; perhaps TRBD1 as D (5 bases). Trimming took 7 bases from V and 8 from J, leaving 15 bases between them. The CDR3 has 13 amino acids. Germline V gene sequence: CDR1 SGDLS, CDR2 YYNGEE. The CDR3 DNA reads as TGTGCCAGCGGGACTAATAGTGGAGAAAAACTGTTTTTT. Amino acid sequence: CASGTNSGEKLFF.

The chain carries TRBV3-1 (or the pseudogene TRBV3-2) and TRBJ2-2; D is possibly TRBD1 or TRBD2 (6 bases each). Germline V gene lookup returns CDR1 LGHDT and CDR2 YNNKEL (reference sequence). V was shortened by 4 bases and J by 6 bases, with 24 bases between the two germline ends. This CDR3 is built from 18 residues. The CDR3 DNA is TGTGCCAGCAGCCCCGACCTATGGGGGGCGAGGGGCGCCGGGGAGCTGTTTTTT. Amino acid sequence: CASSPDLWGARGAGELFF.

The chain carries TRBV6-5 and TRBJ1-5; the match to TRBD1 covers 9 bases. CDR3 length: 15 residues. Looked up from germline, CDR1 is MNHEY and CDR2 is SVGAGI. Trimming removed 6 bases from V and 4 bases from J; junction bases left unmatched: 7. The CDR3 sequence: CASSPGTGNNQPQHF. The CDR3 DNA reads as TGTGCCAGCAGCCCCGGGACAGGGAATAATCAGCCCCAGCATTTT.

The rearrangement joins TRBV2 to TRBJ1-1; D remains ambiguous. Trimming took 3 bases from V and 2 from J, leaving 10 bases between them. Per germline, CDR1 SNHLY and CDR2 FYNNEI. This CDR3 comprises 14 residues. CDR3 protein: CASSDSAGNTEAFF. The CDR3 DNA sequence: TGTGCCAGCAGTGATTCGGCGGGAAACACTGAAGCTTTCTTT.

This clone was detected once. V and J are TRBV6-8 and TRBJ2-7, with 8 bases identical to TRBD2. Germline V gene sequence: CDR1 MNHGY, CDR2 SAAAGT. CDR3 size: 15 residues. V shed 10 bases, J shed 1 base, and the junction held 12 bases outside the gene matches. CDR3 region: CATGKGLAASYEQYF. The CDR3 coding sequence is TGTGCCACGGGGAAAGGACTAGCCGCTTCCTACGAGCAGTACTTC.

The genes are TRBV27 and TRBJ2-2; 12 bases fit TRBD2. CDR1 MNHEY and CDR2 SMNVEV come from the germline V gene (reference sequence). Trimming at V came to 1 base and at J to 5 bases, leaving 8 bases not matched to a gene. The CDR3 sequence is 18 residues long. The CDR3 coding sequence is TGTGCCAGCAGTTTATTGACTAGCGGGAGTAGAGGTACCGGGGAGCTGTTTTTT. Translated, it gives CASSLLTSGSRGTGELFF.

The chain recombines TRBV7-8 with TRBJ1-5, with D unclear. The germline gives CDR1 SGHVS, CDR2 FQNEAQ. The CDR3 spans 12 residues. With 5 bases removed from V and 1 base from J, the gap between germline ends came to 3 bases. The CDR3 nucleotides read TGTGCCAGCAGCCGGAGCAATCAGCCCCAGCATTTT. It encodes CASSRSNQPQHF.

The chain recombines TRBV4-1 with TRBJ2-1; D remains ambiguous. V was clipped by 0 bases and J by 4 bases, with 10 bases between them. Germline assignment: CDR1 MGHRA and CDR2 YSYEKL. This CDR3 comprises 15 residues. The CDR3 DNA reads as TGCGCCAGCAGCCAAGAGGGTAGCTCGTACAATGAGCAGTTCTTC. Its protein product is CASSQEGSSYNEQFF.